The 7 T cell receptor beta chains reported below all come from one sample, sequenced in a study of T cell responses to AZD1222 COVID-19 vaccine. Clones were read by immunoSEQ multiplex PCR, and TCRdb kept only the in-frame ones, dropping some. The sample comprises roughly 150,000 clones, almost 95% of which are singletons, and 9.3% rests with the top ten. The source material was peripheral blood, sampled 28 days after the second AZD1222 dose. The receptors shown here come from an adult who received the AZD1222 COVID-19 vaccine.

This clone appeared a few times. The V call is TRBV6-1, the J call TRBJ1-4; possible D gene TRBD1, 6 bases. V gave up 4 bases and J gave up 0 bases, with 15 bases separating them. Germline CDR1 is MNHNS and CDR2 is SASEGT. The length of the CDR3 is 17 residues. The CDR3 region is CASSARGAGATNEKLFF. The CDR3 DNA sequence: TGTGCCAGCAGTGCCCGCGGGGCAGGGGCAACTAATGAAAAACTGTTTTTT.

CDR3 bases: TGTGCCAGCAGCCGCGACAGGTGGAGCGAGCAGTACGTC. Encoded protein: CASSRDRWSEQYV. J is TRBJ2-7 and V is TRBV7-3; the D gene is possibly TRBD1 (6 bases). This CDR3 is built from 13 residues. The germline V gene has CDR1 SGHTA and CDR2 FQGTGA. Trimming stripped 5 bases from V and 6 bases from J, with 14 bases between.

This chain uses TRBV9 with TRBJ1-2, with D possibly TRBD1 on 6 matching bases. Trimming shortened V by 3 bases and J by 5 bases, and 14 bases separated the two germline ends. The CDR3 length is 14 residues. CDR1 is SGDLS, CDR2 YYNGEE, per germline. The CDR3 DNA sequence: TGTGCCAGCAGCGGTTGGACAGACTCTTATGGCTACACCTTC. This codes for CASSGWTDSYGYTF.

This clone was recorded only once. The chain links TRBV3-1 (or the pseudogene TRBV3-2) to TRBJ1-1; D not certain. The CDR3 loop spans 17 amino acids. Trimming took off 0 bases at V and 1 base at J, with 15 bases between the two ends. From germline, CDR1 is LGHDT and CDR2 YNNKEL (reference sequence). Here the CDR3 DNA reads TGTGCCAGCAGCCAAGAAGGCATTTACGTCACGAACACTGAAGCTTTCTTT. The encoded protein is CASSQEGIYVTNTEAFF.

The rearrangement links TRBV5-1 to TRBJ1-1; TRBD1 is a possible D gene (6 bases). Germline loops: CDR1 SGHRS, CDR2 YFSETQ. CDR3 length: 14 residues. With 4 bases removed from V and 0 bases from J, the gap between germline ends came to 10 bases. The CDR3 here is CASSTGTLNTEAFF. The CDR3 nucleotides read TGCGCCAGCAGCACCGGGACACTGAACACTGAAGCTTTCTTT.

The chain recombines TRBV27 with TRBJ2-7, with D possibly matching TRBD1 (6 bases). In germline, CDR1 is MNHEY, CDR2 SMNVEV (reference sequence). CDR3 length: 15 residues. The V and J ends lost 3 bases and 6 bases respectively, with 18 bases between them. The CDR3 DNA sequence: TGTGCCAGCAGTTTGCGAGGACAGCCCATCGGCGAGCAGTACTTC. Protein: CASSLRGQPIGEQYF.

This chain links TRBV12-3 or TRBV12-4 with TRBJ1-4, with D uncertain. The V gene lost 5 bases and the J gene lost 10 bases, with 8 bases spanning the gap. The CDR3 covers 11 residues. In nucleotides, the CDR3 is TGTGCCAGCAGTGTAGTACGAAAACTGTTTTTT. Translating it yields CASSVVRKLFF.